This TCR beta chain comes out of a study of cytomegalovirus exposure and HLA in healthy donors. Germline loops: CDR1 LNHDA, CDR2 SQIVND (reference sequence). V gave up 4 bases and J gave up 7 bases, with 8 bases separating them. The CDR3 has 12 amino acids. Vbeta (60) and Jbeta (13) primers were used in the PCR. Assay used: immunoSEQ multiplex PCR; TCRdb lists only in-frame clones, some missing. Among 100,000 to 150,000 clones listed, roughly 72% were seen once. Donors sampled were nominally healthy, though unrecorded immune exposures were likely. This TCR was sampled from a woman between 50 and 59 years old in good health and CMV-seronegative. The genes are TRBV19 and TRBJ2-1; tentative D call: TRBD1 (5 bases). Input material: PBMCs. CDR3 loop: CASSTGLNEQFF. For the CDR3, the DNA is TGTGCCAGTAGTACAGGGCTAAATGAGCAGTTCTTC.